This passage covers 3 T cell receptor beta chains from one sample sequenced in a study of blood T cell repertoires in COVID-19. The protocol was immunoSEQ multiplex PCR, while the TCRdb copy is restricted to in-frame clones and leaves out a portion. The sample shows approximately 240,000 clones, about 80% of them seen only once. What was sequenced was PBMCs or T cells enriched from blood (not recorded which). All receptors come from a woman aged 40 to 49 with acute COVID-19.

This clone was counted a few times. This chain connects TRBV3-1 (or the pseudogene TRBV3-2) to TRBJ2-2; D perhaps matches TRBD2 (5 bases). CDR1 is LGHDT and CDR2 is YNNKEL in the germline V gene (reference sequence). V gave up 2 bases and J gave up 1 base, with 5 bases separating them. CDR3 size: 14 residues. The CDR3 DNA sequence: TGTGCCAGCAGCCAACGGGGGAACACCGGGGAGCTGTTTTTT. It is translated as CASSQRGNTGELFF.

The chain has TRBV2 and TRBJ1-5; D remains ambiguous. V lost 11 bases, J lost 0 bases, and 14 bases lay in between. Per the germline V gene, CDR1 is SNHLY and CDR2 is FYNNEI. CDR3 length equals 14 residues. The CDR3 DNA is TGTGCCTCGGAGGGCATTCATAGCAATCAGCCCCAGCATTTT. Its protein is CASEGIHSNQPQHF.

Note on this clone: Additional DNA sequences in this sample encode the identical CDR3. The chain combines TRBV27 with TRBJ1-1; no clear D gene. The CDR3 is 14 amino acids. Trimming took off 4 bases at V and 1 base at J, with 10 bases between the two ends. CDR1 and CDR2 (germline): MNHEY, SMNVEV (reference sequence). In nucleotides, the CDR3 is TGTGCCAGCAGTTCCACCGGGGAGAACACTGAAGCTTTCTTT. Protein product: CASSSTGENTEAFF.